What follows describes a single TCR beta chain. Here immunoSEQ multiplex PCR was the method, and the copy in TCRdb shows in-frame clones only, minus some. The table has about 38,000 clones, 89% seen once; the top ten hold 2.5% to 4%. The data are from a study of neoadjuvant nivolumab and ipilimumab in lung cancer. V was cut by 4 bases and J by 3 bases, with 12 bases left in between. Germline V gene data show CDR1 as GTSNPN and CDR2 as SVGIG (reference sequence). CDR3 length: 14 amino acids. The TCR originated in an adult with non-small cell lung cancer. The V call is TRBV30, the J call TRBJ2-2; D remains ambiguous. Sequenced here: peripheral blood, sampled before neoadjuvant nivolumab, alone or with ipilimumab. CDR3 DNA sequence: TGTGCCTGGAAGGGCCCGCCGGACACCGGGGAGCTGTTTTTT. This sequence encodes CAWKGPPDTGELFF.